The clone carrying this T cell receptor beta chain was observed a few times. Its specificity is not known. The source of the sample is a study of cytomegalovirus exposure and HLA in healthy donors. Regarding the study as a whole: The authors enumerated 164 TCR beta chains as linked to cytomegalovirus. A later analysis revealed that TCR association rates differed between HLA loci, peaking at DRB1 and bottoming out at HLA-C. Researchers reported that a few CMV-associated chains were confirmed in vitro as CMV antigen-specific.

This CDR3 contains 15 residues. Germline loops: CDR1 SGDLS, CDR2 YYNGEE. The V segment lost 3 bases and the J segment 7 bases; nucleotides outside the gene matches: 7. The PCR made use of 60 Vbeta and 13 Jbeta primers. This table comes from immunoSEQ multiplex PCR, and its TCRdb copy is limited to in-frame clones, with some not included. This sample has some 210,000 clones, with about 78% found just once. The sequence was collected from a male donor in good health and CMV-seronegative. Sequencing was carried out using PBMCs. V is TRBV9 and J is TRBJ1-4; the match to TRBD1 covers 9 bases. CDR3 DNA sequence: TGTGCCAGCAGCGATGGACAGGGGCGGAGTGAAAAACTGTTTTTT. This encodes CASSDGQGRSEKLFF.